Following are 16 T cell receptor beta chains from one sample sequenced in a study of Siglec-9 on CD8 T cells in melanoma. Profiling relied on immunoSEQ multiplex PCR, and the TCRdb table lists in-frame clones only, not all of them. The sample lists almost 30,000 clones, 80% occurring once. The sample taken for sequencing was Siglec-9- CD8+ T cells sorted from blood. The receptor set was obtained from a human donor in good health.

The rearrangement links TRBV19 to TRBJ1-5, with no clear D. Germline V gene lookup returns CDR1 LNHDA and CDR2 SQIVND (reference sequence). The CDR3 covers 13 residues. Deletions cut 5 bases from V and 7 bases from J, with 12 bases between. The CDR3 spells CASSGPARQPQHF. The DNA for the CDR3 is TGTGCCAGTAGTGGACCAGCAAGACAGCCCCAGCATTTT.

The chain couples TRBV5-1 to TRBJ2-1; 7 bases line up with TRBD2. J gave up 4 bases and V 2 bases, and 9 bases lay outside the gene matches. Germline V gene data show CDR1 as SGHRS and CDR2 as YFSETQ. The CDR3 consists of 16 residues. The CDR3 loop is CASSFRWRESYNEQFF. The DNA for the CDR3 is TGCGCCAGCAGCTTTCGATGGCGGGAGTCGTACAATGAGCAGTTCTTC.

This clone has only a few counts. The chain combines TRBV4-1 with TRBJ2-1; 11 bases match TRBD1. The CDR3 loop spans 16 amino acids. With V trimmed by 3 bases and J by 7 bases, 8 bases remained unmatched. The germline gives CDR1 MGHRA, CDR2 YSYEKL. The CDR3 spells CASSHLGQGAGNEQFF. In DNA, the CDR3 is TGCGCCAGCAGCCATCTCGGACAGGGGGCGGGGAATGAGCAGTTCTTC.

The J gene is TRBJ2-1, the V gene TRBV12-5; D is unclear. Trimming left V 7 bases short and J 3 bases short, with 4 bases between. Germline values: CDR1 LGHNT, CDR2 FRNRAP. CDR3 length: 11 amino acids. Written as DNA, the CDR3 is TGTGCTAGTGACAGCTACAATGAGCAGTTCTTC. The encoded protein is CASDSYNEQFF.

The chain carries TRBV4-1 and TRBJ2-3; D may correspond to TRBD1 or TRBD2 (6 bases each). This CDR3 contains 15 residues. Germline V CDR1 and CDR2: MGHRA, YSYEKL. With 6 bases removed from V and 2 bases from J, the gap between germline ends came to 15 bases. The chain's CDR3 is CASRVRGVNTDTQYF. The DNA of the CDR3 is TGCGCCAGCAGAGTGAGGGGGGTTAACACAGATACGCAGTATTTT.

The genes are TRBV9 and TRBJ1-5, with D maybe TRBD1 (5 bases). The ends were cut back, 1 base at V and 5 bases at J, with 10 bases in the middle. The CDR3 has 14 residues. The germline CDR1 and CDR2 sequences are SGDLS and YYNGEE. The CDR3: CASSVRGGDQPQHF. The CDR3 region has the DNA TGTGCCAGCAGCGTAAGGGGAGGGGATCAGCCCCAGCATTTT.

The chain carries TRBV9 and TRBJ2-7; 8 bases map to TRBD1. V was pared by 3 bases and J by 3 bases, with 2 bases of the junction left unmatched. The CDR3 is 13 residues long. CDR1 SGDLS and CDR2 YYNGEE come from the germline V gene. This CDR3 reads CASSEQGDYEQYF. CDR3 coding DNA: TGTGCCAGCAGCGAACAGGGGGACTACGAGCAGTACTTC.

J is TRBJ2-2 and V is TRBV7-8; 7 bases are shared with TRBD2. With V trimmed by 0 bases and J by 6 bases, 13 bases remained unmatched. From germline, CDR1 is SGHVS and CDR2 FQNEAQ. This CDR3 is 18 amino acids long. The CDR3 sequence is CASSLAFPVREEPGELFF. In DNA form, the CDR3 reads TGTGCCAGCAGCTTAGCCTTTCCGGTTCGGGAGGAGCCCGGGGAGCTGTTTTTT. The full variable domain, rest sourced from reference TRBV7-8 and TRBJ2-2, is GAGVSQSPRYKVAKRGQDVALRCDPISGHVSLFWYQQALGQGPEFLTYFQNEAQLDKSGLPSDRFFAERPEGSVSTLKIQRTQQEDSAVYLCASSLAFPVREEPGELFFGEGSRLTVL.

V and J are TRBV11-2 and TRBJ2-1, with 12 bases that match TRBD2. From germline, CDR1 is SGHAT and CDR2 FQNNGV. The CDR3 length is 16 residues. Trimming took 0 bases from V and 8 from J; bases not matched to a gene: 5. DNA for the CDR3: TGTGCCAGCAGCTTAGATCTAGCGGGGGGGCCCGATGAGCAGTTCTTC. Translating it yields CASSLDLAGGPDEQFF.

The chain employs TRBV27 and TRBJ2-7; D might be TRBD1 or TRBD2, each matching 6 bases. Trimming took 1 base from V and 0 from J, leaving 13 bases between them. CDR1 and CDR2 from the germline V gene are MNHEY and SMNVEV (reference sequence). The CDR3 is 16 amino acids. CDR3 coding DNA: TGTGCCAGCAGTTTATATTGGGGGGCCGCCTCCTACGAGCAGTACTTC. Its protein is CASSLYWGAASYEQYF.

The chain employs TRBV15 and TRBJ2-1; 8 bases line up with TRBD2. The germline CDR1 and CDR2 sequences are LNHNV and YYDKDF (reference sequence). J was trimmed by 4 bases and V by 0 bases; bases with no gene match: 5. This CDR3 is 16 amino acids long. CDR3 residues: CATSRDGSGAYNEQFF. CDR3 nucleotides: TGTGCCACCAGCAGAGATGGTAGCGGGGCGTACAATGAGCAGTTCTTC. The entire variable domain, with the rest obtained from reference TRBV15 and TRBJ2-1, is as follows: DAMVIQNPRYQVTQFGKPVTLSCSQTLNHNVMYWYQQKSSQAPKLLFHYYDKDFNNEADTPDNFQSRRPNTSFCFLDIRSPGLGDTAMYLCATSRDGSGAYNEQFFGPGTRLTVL.

This clone was seen a few times. The chain is built from TRBV13 and TRBJ1-5; the D gene is possibly TRBD1 (5 bases). Germline assignment: CDR1 PRHDT and CDR2 FYEKMQ (reference sequence). The CDR3 covers 14 residues. V was clipped by 3 bases and J by 2 bases, with 8 bases between them. DNA for the CDR3: TGTGCCAGCAGCTTCGGACACGGCAATCAGCCCCAGCATTTT. Translated: CASSFGHGNQPQHF.

This clone was seen a few times. The CDR3, as DNA: TGTGCCAGCAGTTTATTCGGCAGGGGGCCGTCTGAAGCTTTCTTT. It encodes CASSLFGRGPSEAFF. This sequence joins TRBV28 and TRBJ1-1; 8 bases fit TRBD1. From germline, CDR1 is MDHEN and CDR2 SYDVKM. Trimming removed 1 base from V and 6 bases from J; junction bases left unmatched: 7. This CDR3 spans 15 amino acids.

This chain links TRBV10-3 with TRBJ1-1; possibly TRBD1 for D (6 bases). Germline V gives CDR1 ENHRY, CDR2 SYGVKD. This CDR3 has 15 amino acids. Deletions cut 11 bases from V and 0 bases from J, with 19 bases between. CDR3 DNA sequence: TGTGCCTCGGAGGGGGGTGGCAGAATGAACACTGAAGCTTTCTTT. It yields the protein CASEGGGRMNTEAFF.

The rearrangement links TRBV4-1 to TRBJ1-5; D gene ambiguous. The V end was cut by 3 bases, the J end by 0 bases, with 12 bases between. The CDR3 covers 16 residues. Looked up from germline, CDR1 is MGHRA and CDR2 is YSYEKL. The CDR3 sequence: CASSQGGSYSNQPQHF. DNA of the CDR3: TGCGCCAGCAGCCAGGGAGGGAGTTATAGCAATCAGCCCCAGCATTTT.

The gene calls are TRBV27 and TRBJ2-1; D ambiguous. CDR3 length: 13 amino acids. Germline values: CDR1 MNHEY, CDR2 SMNVEV (reference sequence). V lost 3 bases, J lost 2 bases, and 5 bases lay in between. The CDR3 bases are TGTGCCAGCAGTTTCAACACCTACAATGAGCAGTTCTTC. Its translation is CASSFNTYNEQFF.